Detailed here is one T cell receptor beta chain. What it binds is unknown. The gene names given are mouse names. The read ends 1 residue shy of where the CDR3 ends; the end is completed using the germline J gene. This sample is part of a study of tissue T cells after allogeneic stem cell transplantation. General study findings and limits: In patients and mice, blood and spleen missed much of tissue repertoire. Across patients, clones rarely overlapped, yet motif clusters were shared tissue-specifically.

Trimming cost V 0 bases and J 2 bases; bases outside gene matches: 6. The CDR3 is 17 amino acids. Germline V gene lookup returns CDR1 NNHDY and CDR2 SYVADS. Survey-depth TCRbeta CDR3 sequencing reported V/J genes and productive frequencies. Only in-frame clones appear in the TCRdb table, and some are missing; sequencing was by immunoSEQ multiplex PCR. The repertoire consists of roughly 45,000 clones, with 73% occurring once and the leading ten covering roughly 0.7%. The receptor's source is a pool of C57BL/6 mice in good health. Source material: sorted cells pooled from one or two spleens. The chain recombines TRBV13-3 with TRBJ2-4, with 10 bases fitting TRBD2. The CDR3 loop reads CASSDGWGGADQNTLYF. The CDR3 DNA, read in part, is TGTGCCAGCAGTGATGGCTGGGGGGGCGCTGATCAAAACACCTTGTAC. The full variable domain, rest sourced from reference TRBV13-3 and TRBJ2-4, is EAAVTQSPRSKVAVTGGKVTLSCHQTNNHDYMYWYRQDTGHGLRLIHYSYVADSTEKGDIPDGYKASRPSQENFSLILELASLSQTAVYFCASSDGWGGADQNTLYFGAGTRLSVL.